This T cell receptor (beta chain) was sequenced in a study of cytomegalovirus exposure and HLA in healthy donors. Comment on this clone: Antigen unknown.

Germline V gives CDR1 MNHEY, CDR2 SMNVEV (reference sequence). V was cut by 0 bases and J by 0 bases, with 4 bases left in between. This CDR3 has 14 residues. The PCR made use of 60 Vbeta and 13 Jbeta primers. TCRdb keeps only in-frame clones here, not all; method: immunoSEQ multiplex PCR. The sample holds 110,000 or so clones, over 75% seen once. Overall study results and limits: A later examination showed that TCR association rates differed by HLA locus, with DRB1 most and HLA-C fewest. Segments of the TCR beta V type were, in most cases, productive about 90% or about 30% of the time in an earlier analysis. Excluded were some V segments that proved indistinguishable, including TRBV6-2 and TRBV6-3. Testing in vitro showed a few CMV-associated chains specific for CMV antigens.

This receptor was taken from a woman aged 18-29 years in good health and CMV-seronegative. The gene calls are TRBV27 and TRBJ2-3; D remains unclear. Sequences were obtained from PBMCs. The CDR3 here is CASSLSTSTDTQYF. DNA of the CDR3: TGTGCCAGCAGTTTATCGACTAGCACAGATACGCAGTATTTT.